This T cell receptor (beta chain) was captured by sequencing in a study of blood T cell repertoires in COVID-19. In the study's own analysis: Amplification of reference gene primers provided the estimated nucleated cell counts. Assay: immunoSEQ multiplex PCR; the TCRdb copy retains only in-frame clones and omits some. That table gives V, J and clone size, and the DNA gave D and trimming. The sample lists fewer than 250,000 clones; 65% to 90% were seen once. Germline V lookup: CDR1 LGHDT, CDR2 YNNKEL (reference sequence). The V segment lost 4 bases and the J segment 1 base; nucleotides outside the gene matches: 17. CDR3 size: 19 residues.

This chain connects TRBV3-1 (or the pseudogene TRBV3-2) to TRBJ2-7; 9 bases match TRBD2. The sequencing sample was made of peripheral blood. This clonotype was sampled from a man aged 50-59 years with COVID-19, enrolled during active disease. This CDR3 reads CASSRGELVAGESSYEQYF. As DNA, the CDR3 is TGTGCCAGCAGCCGCGGGGAGTTGGTAGCGGGAGAGAGTTCCTACGAGCAGTACTTC.